A single sample gave rise to the 16 T cell receptor beta chains below, sequenced in a study of T-cell reconstitution after alpha-beta-depleted transplantation in children. Unique molecular identifiers were used to barcode this TCRbeta library. One entry per CDR3 protein results from TCRdb running MiXCR on the PCR reads. The table lists hundreds of thousands of distinct CDR3 sequences, 9.9% of them singletons. Sequencing was performed on PBMCs from the stem cell graft donor, taken from the stem cell graft. These TCRs come from a human donor who donated a stem cell graft to a child with SCID.

V usage is TRBV29-1 and J usage is TRBJ1-1, with TRBD1 matching over 9 bases. Germline V CDR1 and CDR2: SQVTM, ANQGSEA. The CDR3 sequence is 14 residues long. Trimming cost V 4 bases and J 3 bases; bases outside gene matches: 6. CDR3 protein: CSVAGTGIYTEAFF. The CDR3 region has the DNA TGCAGCGTTGCCGGGACAGGGATTTACACTGAAGCTTTCTTT.

V gene TRBV6-5 combines with J gene TRBJ2-5; 7 nucleotides match TRBD1. CDR1 is MNHEY, CDR2 SVGAGI, per germline. V shed 2 bases and J 0 bases; nucleotides not matched to a gene: 6. The CDR3 contains 16 residues. CDR3 in DNA: TGTGCCAGCAGTTACCCGGGACAGAGAAACCAAGAGACCCAGTACTTC. Translation gives CASSYPGQRNQETQYF.

This clonotype was counted between two and nine times. This sequence joins TRBV10-3 and TRBJ1-5; D possibly corresponds to TRBD1 (5 bases). Germline CDR1 is ENHRY and CDR2 is SYGVKD. Trimming removed 0 bases from V and 0 bases from J, with 9 bases in between. The CDR3 totals 16 residues. Here the CDR3 reads CAISESGALSNQPQHF. CDR3 nucleotide sequence: TGTGCCATCAGTGAGTCAGGGGCGCTTAGCAATCAGCCCCAGCATTTT.

This clonotype was seen more than once but under ten times. This chain connects TRBV28 to TRBJ1-5; D might be TRBD1 (6 bases). Trimming took 6 bases from V and 5 from J, leaving 20 bases between them. The CDR3 spans 16 residues. Germline assignment: CDR1 MDHEN and CDR2 SYDVKM. The DNA of the CDR3 is TGTGCCAGCAGCCTCCCAGGGACACCGAAGCATCAGCCCCAGCATTTT. It yields the protein CASSLPGTPKHQPQHF.

J is TRBJ1-1 and V is TRBV27; D may be TRBD1 (5 bases). Germline assignment: CDR1 MNHEY and CDR2 SMNVEV (reference sequence). V was cut by 1 base and J by 5 bases, with 14 bases left in between. This CDR3 contains 15 residues. This chain's CDR3 is CASSLFSGGNTEAFF. The CDR3 DNA sequence: TGTGCCAGCAGTTTATTTTCTGGGGGGAATACTGAAGCTTTCTTT.

This clonotype has a handful of counts. The CDR3 nucleotides are TGCAGTGCCTCGGGCCCTAGCGGGGCGAGCACAGATACGCAGTATTTT. It is translated as CSASGPSGASTDTQYF. The genes are TRBV20-1 and TRBJ2-3; 9 nucleotides agree with TRBD2. The CDR3 runs to 16 residues. Looked up from germline, CDR1 is DFQATT and CDR2 is SNEGSKA (reference sequence). V lost 6 bases and J lost 0; bases outside the gene matches: 10.

The chain has TRBV7-6 and TRBJ2-7, with TRBD2 identical over 11 bases. CDR1 is SGHVS and CDR2 is FNYEAQ in the germline V gene. The CDR3 is 18 amino acids. With V trimmed by 1 base and J by 0 bases, 8 bases remained unmatched. In nucleotides, the CDR3 is TGTGCCAGCAGCTTAGATGTAGCGGGGGGGATATCCTCCTACGAGCAGTACTTC. Translating gives CASSLDVAGGISSYEQYF.

This clonotype was seen more than once but under ten times. This rearrangement joins TRBV5-1 to TRBJ2-4; 9 bases align to TRBD1. There are 16 residues in the CDR3. V shed 3 bases, J shed 5 bases, and the junction held 9 bases outside the gene matches. Germline assignment: CDR1 SGHRS and CDR2 YFSETQ. This CDR3 reads CASSSYGQGIENIQYF. The CDR3 DNA reads as TGCGCCAGCAGCTCTTATGGACAGGGGATTGAAAACATTCAGTACTTC.

This clonotype turned up a few times. The chain uses TRBV20-1 and TRBJ2-5, with 10 bases lining up with TRBD2. This CDR3 region has 15 residues. J lost 4 bases, V lost 6 bases, and 11 bases had no gene match. The germline CDR1 and CDR2 sequences are DFQATT and SNEGSKA (reference sequence). CDR3 loop: CSAVRLAGVGETQYF. In DNA, the CDR3 is TGCAGTGCCGTTCGACTAGCGGGTGTAGGAGAGACCCAGTACTTC.

The rearrangement joins TRBV12-3 or TRBV12-4 to TRBJ2-1; TRBD1 agrees at 7 bases. V lost 6 bases, J lost 3 bases, and 5 bases stayed unmatched. This CDR3 has 14 amino acids. The CDR3 is CASSLTGNYNEQFF. CDR3 DNA sequence: TGTGCCAGCAGCCTGACAGGGAACTACAATGAGCAGTTCTTC.

The chain uses TRBV27 and TRBJ2-1, with TRBD2 as a possible D gene (6 bases). This CDR3 spans 15 amino acids. Between the trimmed V and J ends, which lost 4 bases and 6 bases, there was a span of 16 bases. Germline CDR1 and CDR2: MNHEY and SMNVEV (reference sequence). In nucleotides, the CDR3 is TGTGCCAGCAGTTCATCCTCCGGGACTGGCAATGAGCAGTTCTTC. It is translated as CASSSSSGTGNEQFF.

This clonotype was observed a few times. The gene calls are TRBV3-1 and TRBJ1-1; D not resolved. V was clipped by 0 bases and J by 3 bases, with 5 bases between them. Per germline, CDR1 LGHDT and CDR2 YNNKEL (reference sequence). The CDR3 covers 13 residues. CDR3 sequence (DNA): TGTGCCAGCAGCCAAGATCCGGACACTGAAGCTTTCTTT. Protein sequence: CASSQDPDTEAFF.

This clonotype was seen more than once but under ten times. V gene TRBV5-1 combines with J gene TRBJ1-1, with D maybe TRBD1 (6 bases). V lost 4 bases to trimming and J lost 7 bases, with 20 bases between them. CDR1 and CDR2 (germline): SGHRS, YFSETQ. The CDR3 contains 15 residues. CDR3 protein: CASSQGGGNEFEAFF. DNA of the CDR3: TGCGCCAGCAGCCAAGGAGGGGGGAATGAATTTGAAGCTTTCTTT.

The V gene is TRBV29-1, the J gene TRBJ1-1; possibly TRBD1 for D (5 bases). Germline V lookup: CDR1 SQVTM, CDR2 ANQGSEA. The V end was cut by 6 bases, the J end by 2 bases, with 13 bases between. The CDR3 totals 13 residues. The CDR3 loop is CSVEQERNTEAFF. Written as DNA, the CDR3 is TGCAGCGTGGAACAGGAGAGAAACACTGAAGCTTTCTTT.

The gene calls are TRBV5-5 and TRBJ2-7; 10 nucleotides match TRBD1. The V and J ends lost 3 bases and 2 bases, in that order; junction bases with no gene match: 5. CDR1 and CDR2 (germline): SGHKS, YYEKEE (reference sequence). The CDR3 is 15 amino acids. CDR3 coding DNA: TGTGCCAGCAGCTGGGACAGGGGCTTCACCTACGAGCAGTACTTC. This gives the protein CASSWDRGFTYEQYF.

This clonotype was recorded at least ten times. The chain uses TRBV10-3 and TRBJ2-2; D gene uncertain. This CDR3 has 12 residues. With 2 bases removed from V and 6 bases from J, the gap between germline ends came to 4 bases. CDR1 is ENHRY and CDR2 is SYGVKD in the germline V gene. As DNA, the CDR3 is TGTGCCATCAGTGAGGGGGCCGGGGAGCTGTTTTTT. Translation gives CAISEGAGELFF.